Each of the 30 T cell receptor beta chains below was sequenced from the same sample in a study of cytomegalovirus exposure and HLA in healthy donors. Use of 60 Vbeta and 13 Jbeta primers characterized the PCR. Libraries were prepared by immunoSEQ multiplex PCR; TCRdb keeps only in-frame clonotypes and omits some of them. The sample includes 210,000 or so clones, around 80% of them seen just once. Sequences were obtained from PBMCs. The source is a man aged 40-49 years in good health and CMV-seronegative.

A remark on this clone: One junction end does not reproduce the germline sequence, and a read error may be involved. The rearrangement uses TRBV2 and TRBJ2-3; tentative D call: TRBD2 (5 bases). CDR1 and CDR2 from the germline V gene are SNHLY and FYNNEI. The CDR3 has 15 amino acids. CDR3 nucleotides: TGTGCCTCGAGTGGGAAATGGTCTAGCACGGATACGCAGTATTTT. Amino acid sequence: CASSGKWSSTDTQYF.

This clone has only a few counts. The chain is built from TRBV7-8 and TRBJ2-4, with a weak D call TRBD2 (7 bases). This CDR3 comprises 16 residues. V gave up 4 bases and J gave up 0 bases, with 13 bases separating them. Germline V gene lookup returns CDR1 SGHVS and CDR2 FQNEAQ. CDR3 DNA sequence: TGTGCCAGCAGCTCCTGGCGGGGGCTAGCCAAAAACATTCAGTACTTC. Protein product: CASSSWRGLAKNIQYF.

The chain links TRBV11-3 to TRBJ1-5; 9 bases fit TRBD1. The CDR3 loop spans 16 amino acids. Germline V gives CDR1 SGHNT, CDR2 YENEEA. The V segment lost 5 bases and the J segment 0 bases; nucleotides outside the gene matches: 5. CDR3 amino acids: CASSHHRGHSNQPQHF. For the CDR3, the DNA is TGTGCCAGCAGCCATCACAGGGGGCATAGCAATCAGCCCCAGCATTTT.

V usage is TRBV4-2 and J usage is TRBJ2-3, with D perhaps matching TRBD1 (5 bases). This CDR3 spans 15 amino acids. Germline loops: CDR1 LGHNA, CDR2 YNFKEQ. Trimming shortened V by 0 bases and J by 4 bases, and 11 bases separated the two germline ends. Here the CDR3 reads CASSQEVGAPDTQYF. CDR3 nucleotides: TGTGCCAGCAGCCAAGAGGTAGGGGCTCCAGATACGCAGTATTTT.

The J gene is TRBJ2-7, the V gene TRBV11-1, with 9 bases that match TRBD1. Germline V gene lookup returns CDR1 SGHAT and CDR2 FQDESV (reference sequence). CDR3 length equals 11 residues. Losses at the gene ends were 3 bases for V and 9 bases for J; bases not matched to a gene: 0. CDR3 loop: CASSLDRGQYF. Here the CDR3 DNA reads TGTGCCAGCAGCTTGGACAGGGGGCAGTACTTC.

The rearrangement uses TRBV19 and TRBJ1-5; D ambiguous. This CDR3 has 15 residues. Germline lookup yields CDR1 LNHDA and CDR2 SQIVND (reference sequence). Trimming stripped 5 bases from V and 2 bases from J, with 13 bases between. The CDR3 is CASSSSPVGNQPQHF. CDR3 DNA: TGTGCCAGTAGTTCCAGTCCCGTCGGCAATCAGCCCCAGCATTTT.

The DNA of the CDR3 is TGCGCCAGCAGCCAAGCTGGGGGCGGCATTGGCTATGGCTACACCTTC. Its protein is CASSQAGGGIGYGYTF. This chain uses TRBV4-1 with TRBJ1-2; weak D call: TRBD1 (6 bases). The CDR3 totals 16 residues. V dropped 1 base and J dropped 4 bases, with 16 bases sitting between them. The germline CDR1 and CDR2 sequences are MGHRA and YSYEKL.

The rearrangement joins TRBV6-1 to TRBJ2-3; 7 bases line up with TRBD2. Germline V lookup: CDR1 MNHNS, CDR2 SASEGT. The CDR3 totals 17 residues. J gave up 6 bases and V 4 bases, and 16 bases lay outside the gene matches. The CDR3 DNA is TGTGCCAGCAGTGGACCGACTTTTGGGACTACGTTTGATACGCAGTATTTT. Amino acid sequence: CASSGPTFGTTFDTQYF.

This clone was found a few times. The genes are TRBV27 and TRBJ2-1, with D possibly being TRBD2 (5 bases). Germline V CDR1 and CDR2: MNHEY, SMNVEV (reference sequence). This CDR3 has 13 amino acids. Trimming took off 3 bases at V and 4 bases at J, with 7 bases between the two ends. As DNA, the CDR3 is TGTGCCAGCAGTTTCTCGGGGTACAATGAGCAGTTCTTC. This gives the protein CASSFSGYNEQFF.

As to this clone: A read error may produce the germline difference seen at one junction end. The chain uses TRBV27 and TRBJ2-7, with D perhaps matching TRBD2 (6 bases). This CDR3 contains 16 residues. Looked up from germline, CDR1 is MNHEY and CDR2 is SMNVEV (reference sequence). CDR3 sequence reads: CTSSKPGQAGSYEQYF. CDR3 bases: TGTACCAGCAGTAAACCTGGACAAGCGGGCTCCTACGAGCAGTACTTC.

This chain joins TRBV29-1 and TRBJ2-3, with 9 bases identical to TRBD1. The J segment lost 1 base and the V segment lost 4 bases, leaving 9 bases of the junction unmatched. Looked up from germline, CDR1 is SQVTM and CDR2 is ANQGSEA. The CDR3 runs to 16 residues. The CDR3 spells CSVVKGRDRGTDTQYF. The DNA for the CDR3 is TGCAGCGTTGTAAAGGGCCGGGACAGGGGCACAGATACGCAGTATTTT.

The rearrangement joins TRBV6-1 to TRBJ1-2; D remains ambiguous. Trimming removed 6 bases at V and 2 bases at J, with 10 bases between. The germline V gene encodes CDR1 MNHNS and CDR2 SASEGT. CDR3 length equals 13 residues. This CDR3 is CASRATPNYGYTF. CDR3 bases: TGTGCCAGCAGGGCCACACCAAACTATGGCTACACCTTC.

This clone was counted only a few times. V gene TRBV5-1 combines with J gene TRBJ2-5; D not resolved. The V and J ends lost 0 bases and 3 bases respectively, with 9 bases between them. The CDR3 loop spans 14 amino acids. CDR1 and CDR2 from the germline V gene are SGHRS and YFSETQ. CDR3 sequence (DNA): TGCGCCAGCAGCTTGGGCGCGACTGAAGAGACCCAGTACTTC. Translation gives CASSLGATEETQYF. The complete variable domain, with remaining parts taken from reference TRBV5-1 and TRBJ2-5, reads KAGVTQTPRYLIKTRGQQVTLSCSPISGHRSVSWYQQTPGQGLQFLFEYFSETQRNKGNFPGRFSGRQFSNSRSEMNVSTLELGDSALYLCASSLGATEETQYFGPGTRLLVL.

The gene calls are TRBV4-2 and TRBJ1-1; D may be TRBD1 (6 bases). Germline V lookup: CDR1 LGHNA, CDR2 YNFKEQ. Between the trimmed V and J ends, which lost 4 bases and 3 bases, there was a span of 9 bases. The CDR3 spans 13 residues. The CDR3 DNA reads TGTGCCAGCAGCCCATCAGGGGACACTGAAGCTTTCTTT. It specifies CASSPSGDTEAFF.

The chain joins TRBV7-9 to TRBJ2-1, with TRBD1 matching 9 bases. V gave up 5 bases and J gave up 6 bases; unmatched junction bases: 11. CDR3 length: 16 amino acids. The germline V gene encodes CDR1 SEHNR and CDR2 FQNEAQ (reference sequence). The CDR3 bases are TGTGCCAGCAGCCCCACAGGGGGCCGAATTGGCAATGAGCAGTTCTTC. Translating gives CASSPTGGRIGNEQFF.

This sequence joins TRBV7-2 and TRBJ1-6; no reliable D call. Deletions cut 5 bases from V and 10 bases from J, with 9 bases between. The CDR3 length is 12 residues. Germline loops: CDR1 SGHTA, CDR2 FQGNSA. The CDR3 DNA is TGTGCCAGCAGCCCCCCGTCCTCACCCCTCCACTTT. Its translation is CASSPPSSPLHF.

This chain connects TRBV14 to TRBJ2-5; maybe TRBD2 (6 bases). The V gene lost 2 bases and the J gene lost 1 base, with 17 bases spanning the gap. Germline V CDR1 and CDR2: SGHDN, FVKESK. The CDR3 is 17 amino acids. CDR3 sequence reads: CASSQRGTPTLQETQYF. In nucleotides, the CDR3 is TGTGCCAGCAGCCAACGCGGGACTCCAACCCTCCAAGAGACCCAGTACTTC.

This clone was recorded only once. V gene TRBV27 combines with J gene TRBJ1-6; D remains ambiguous. Germline V gene data show CDR1 as MNHEY and CDR2 as SMNVEV (reference sequence). Trimming removed 7 bases at V and 3 bases at J, with 10 bases between. There are 14 residues in the CDR3. The CDR3 loop is CASTNSFYNSPLHF. CDR3 nucleotide sequence: TGTGCCAGCACAAACAGTTTCTATAATTCACCCCTCCACTTT.

The chain recombines TRBV7-2 with TRBJ2-5; D is unclear. Trimming took off 5 bases at V and 3 bases at J, with 16 bases between the two ends. CDR3 length: 15 amino acids. Germline V gene data show CDR1 as SGHTA and CDR2 as FQGNSA. The CDR3 reads CASSPGYRSKETQYF. The CDR3, as DNA: TGTGCCAGCAGCCCCGGATACAGAAGCAAAGAGACCCAGTACTTC.

The V and J genes are TRBV5-4 and TRBJ1-1; D ambiguous. CDR3 length: 14 residues. The ends were cut back, 2 bases at V and 2 bases at J, with 10 bases in the middle. CDR1 is SGHNT and CDR2 is YYREEE in the germline V gene (reference sequence). This CDR3 reads CASSFSRLNTEAFF. CDR3 in DNA: TGTGCCAGCAGCTTTAGCAGACTAAACACTGAAGCTTTCTTT.

This sequence joins TRBV7-9 and TRBJ1-1; the D gene is possibly TRBD1 (6 bases). Germline V lookup: CDR1 SEHNR, CDR2 FQNEAQ (reference sequence). V lost 4 bases, J lost 1 base, and 13 bases lay in between. The CDR3 loop spans 15 amino acids. In DNA form, the CDR3 reads TGTGCCAGCAGCTCGGACGGACAGCCGAACACTGAAGCTTTCTTT. Encoded protein: CASSSDGQPNTEAFF.

The sample holds a few counts of this clone. The same CDR3 can be traced to other DNA sequences in this sample. The chain has TRBV5-1 and TRBJ1-2; TRBD1 is a possible D gene (5 bases). Trimming removed 0 bases at V and 2 bases at J, with 5 bases between. In germline, CDR1 is SGHRS, CDR2 YFSETQ. The CDR3 is 13 residues long. The chain's CDR3 is CASSLGQNYGYTF. Here the CDR3 DNA reads TGCGCCAGCAGCTTGGGACAGAACTATGGCTACACCTTC.

This chain links TRBV2 with TRBJ1-5, with D hard to call. Trimming took 4 bases from V and 1 from J, leaving 14 bases between them. This CDR3 is built from 16 residues. Looked up from germline, CDR1 is SNHLY and CDR2 is FYNNEI. CDR3 sequence (DNA): TGTGCCAGCAGTGCCCCGGGATCTATGAGCAATCAGCCCCAGCATTTT. Translating it yields CASSAPGSMSNQPQHF.

The gene calls are TRBV28 and TRBJ2-3, with D perhaps TRBD2 (6 bases). The CDR3 has 12 amino acids. Trimming took off 5 bases at V and 6 bases at J, with 9 bases between the two ends. Germline CDR1 MDHEN, CDR2 SYDVKM. The CDR3 loop is CASSGLRDTQYF. The CDR3 nucleotides are TGTGCCAGCAGTGGACTACGGGATACGCAGTATTTT.

The chain is built from TRBV9 and TRBJ2-1; possibly TRBD2 for D (6 bases). CDR1 SGDLS and CDR2 YYNGEE come from the germline V gene. The V and J ends lost 2 bases and 12 bases respectively, with 18 bases between them. The CDR3 loop spans 14 amino acids. The CDR3 coding sequence is TGTGCCAGCAGCGTCACTACCGACCTGGGGGGGCAGTTCTTC. Translation gives CASSVTTDLGGQFF.

The chain has TRBV6-5 and TRBJ1-2, with TRBD1 matching 10 bases. Per the germline V gene, CDR1 is MNHEY and CDR2 is SVGAGI. The junction had 11 bases not matched to a gene; V was cut back by 2 bases and J by 8 bases. The CDR3 spans 16 residues. CDR3 sequence: CASSYTVWDRGGGYTF. The CDR3 DNA is TGTGCCAGCAGTTACACGGTGTGGGACAGGGGAGGCGGCTACACCTTC.

In its sample, this clone was seen a few times. J is TRBJ2-1 and V is TRBV4-3, with D possibly being TRBD2 (7 bases). The CDR3 spans 15 residues. V gave up 0 bases and J gave up 8 bases, with 14 bases separating them. From germline, CDR1 is LGHNA and CDR2 YSLEER. CDR3 in amino acids: CASSQDEAGADEQFF. DNA for the CDR3: TGCGCCAGCAGCCAAGATGAGGCGGGGGCGGATGAGCAGTTCTTC.

This rearrangement joins TRBV11-3 to TRBJ2-3; tentatively, D is TRBD1 (5 bases). The CDR3 runs to 14 residues. CDR1 is SGHNT, CDR2 YENEEA, per germline. V lost 6 bases and J lost 0, with 10 bases in between. The CDR3 nucleotides read TGTGCCAGCAGTTTGGGGCGGAGCACAGATACGCAGTATTTT. Translated: CASSLGRSTDTQYF.

The chain joins TRBV4-2 to TRBJ1-1, with D possibly matching TRBD1 (5 bases). There are 17 residues in the CDR3. The V and J ends lost 0 bases and 7 bases respectively, with 21 bases between them. The germline V gene has CDR1 LGHNA and CDR2 YNFKEQ. Written as DNA, the CDR3 is TGTGCCAGCAGCCAAGATAGTCAGTCCGGGGCGGAGGGTGAAGCTTTCTTT. Residues: CASSQDSQSGAEGEAFF.

This rearrangement joins TRBV5-5 to TRBJ1-4, with TRBD1 identical over 10 bases. After removal of 3 bases from V and 5 bases from J, the junction contained 4 bases not matched to a gene. Germline CDR1 and CDR2: SGHKS and YYEKEE (reference sequence). This CDR3 is built from 15 residues. The CDR3 sequence is CASSSQDRGNEKLFF. CDR3 in DNA: TGTGCCAGCAGCTCCCAGGACAGGGGGAATGAAAAACTGTTTTTT.